Reported below is one T cell receptor beta chain. What it recognizes is unknown. Sorting defined naive CD4+ as CD4+CD8-CD45RO-CD45RA+ and naive CD8+ as CD8+CD4-CD45RA+CD27bright. Starting from around 470 ng of total RNA, TCR libraries were made with linear amplification. Per the original data handling: Sequencing covered 78,498 rearranged alpha-chain transcripts across four or five healthy donors. In TCRdb, the reads were re-called with MiXCR into one record per CDR3 protein. The V and J calls were not made by the authors but by TCRdb's processing. The table records approximately 180,000 distinct CDR3 sequences, under 85% of them present only once. The entry originates in a study of healthy donors' naive CD4 and CD8 T cells. Whole-study context: Donors, half of them female, were 20-25, 40-50 or 60-70 years old.

Findings and limits, study-wide: Negatively charged CDR3s marked CD8+ lineage; positively charged CDR3s marked CD4+ lineage.

The CDR3 length is 12 residues. Trimming shortened V by 0 bases and J by 11 bases, and 10 bases separated the two germline ends. Germline CDR1 reads MNHEY; CDR2 reads SVGAGI. Material: naive CD4+ and CD8+ T cells sorted from blood, pooled from several donors. J is TRBJ1-1 and V is TRBV6-5; D might be TRBD1 (5 bases). The clonotype was recovered from a pool of human donors in good health; the sample pools cells from several healthy donors. The CDR3 is CASSYSAGLAFF. The DNA for the CDR3 is TGTGCCAGCAGTTACTCTGCAGGGTTGGCTTTCTTT.